A single sample is the source of the 26 T cell receptor beta chains below, sequenced in a study of identical twins. Via MiXCR, TCRdb re-called the 5' RACE reads, giving one row per CDR3 protein. The sample holds hundreds of thousands of distinct CDR3 sequences, roughly 6% seen once. Sequencing was done on a sample of naive T cells sorted from blood. These receptors originate from a man between 18 and 29 years old in good health.

The CDR3: CSALLPGQGNNEQFF. The CDR3 DNA reads as TGCAGCGCTTTATTACCGGGACAGGGGAACAATGAGCAGTTCTTC. V and J are TRBV29-1 and TRBJ2-1, with 10 bases matching TRBD1. V lost 7 bases and J lost 5; bases outside the gene matches: 11. Germline-derived CDR1 and CDR2 are SQVTM and ANQGSEA. This CDR3 is built from 15 residues.

This clonotype was seen repeatedly, ten times or more. The chain couples TRBV9 to TRBJ2-3, with D possibly matching TRBD1 (6 bases). Germline values: CDR1 SGDLS, CDR2 YYNGEE. This CDR3 contains 16 residues. The V and J ends lost 0 bases and 2 bases respectively, with 13 bases between them. The CDR3 loop is CASSVDWGRDTDTQYF. Written as DNA, the CDR3 is TGTGCCAGCAGCGTAGATTGGGGGCGAGACACAGATACGCAGTATTTT.

This clonotype was observed a few times. CDR3 residues: CASSSRQRGAPSGNTIYF. The CDR3 nucleotides are TGTGCCAGCAGCTCTAGGCAGCGGGGGGCTCCCTCTGGAAACACCATATATTTT. This chain links TRBV7-8 with TRBJ1-3, with D maybe TRBD1 (6 bases). Trimming shortened V by 4 bases and J by 0 bases, and 19 bases separated the two germline ends. CDR3 length equals 18 residues. Per germline, CDR1 SGHVS and CDR2 FQNEAQ.

This clonotype was counted only a few times. The chain combines TRBV5-1 with TRBJ1-1, with a tentative D call TRBD1 (5 bases). V was cut by 0 bases and J by 1 base, with 10 bases left in between. Germline loops: CDR1 SGHRS, CDR2 YFSETQ. CDR3 length: 15 amino acids. The CDR3: CASSLEGTSNTEAFF. In nucleotides, the CDR3 is TGCGCCAGCAGCTTGGAGGGGACGTCGAACACTGAAGCTTTCTTT.

This clonotype was picked up many times. This chain joins TRBV20-1 and TRBJ2-3; D gene ambiguous. CDR3 size: 12 residues. V was shortened by 6 bases and J by 2 bases, with 9 bases between the two germline ends. Germline V gene data show CDR1 as DFQATT and CDR2 as SNEGSKA (reference sequence). The CDR3, as DNA: TGCAGTGCCCCCAGCGTCACAGATACGCAGTATTTT. This gives the protein CSAPSVTDTQYF.

V usage is TRBV30 and J usage is TRBJ2-2; a weak D match, TRBD1 (6 bases). V was cut by 7 bases and J by 7 bases, with 16 bases left in between. Germline CDR1 is GTSNPN and CDR2 is SVGIG (reference sequence). The CDR3 is made up of 13 amino acids. The CDR3 coding sequence is TGTGCCTTAACAGGGTTTTCAGACGGGGAGCTGTTTTTT. Translation gives CALTGFSDGELFF.

This clonotype has ten or more counts. The chain couples TRBV5-1 to TRBJ1-2; possible D gene TRBD1, 6 bases. In germline, CDR1 is SGHRS, CDR2 YFSETQ. The V gene lost 4 bases and the J gene lost 8 bases, with 12 bases spanning the gap. The CDR3 spans 12 residues. The CDR3 nucleotides are TGCGCCAGCAGCGTAGGGGGATTCGGCTACACCTTC. Its protein product is CASSVGGFGYTF.

The chain has TRBV28 and TRBJ2-3; no firm D call. Germline CDR1 is MDHEN and CDR2 is SYDVKM. V was pared by 8 bases and J by 0 bases, with 6 bases between. This CDR3 comprises 12 residues. The DNA of the CDR3 is TGTGCCAGCGGGGAAAGCACAGATACGCAGTATTTT. Protein: CASGESTDTQYF. Using reference TRBV28 and TRBJ2-3 for the parts outside the CDR3, the full variable domain is DVKVTQSSRYLVKRTGEKVFLECVQDMDHENMFWYRQDPGLGLRLIYFSYDVKMKEKGDIPEGYSVSREKKERFSLILESASTNQTSMYLCASGESTDTQYFGPGTRLTVL.

This clonotype was seen ten or more times. The CDR3 DNA reads TGTGCCAGCAGCTTAGGAACCAGCACTGAGCAGTTCTTC. This codes for CASSLGTSTEQFF. The chain recombines TRBV7-2 with TRBJ2-1, with D uncertain. The V end lost 1 base, the J end lost 9 bases, and 10 bases lay between the germline ends. CDR1 SGHTA and CDR2 FQGNSA come from the germline V gene. The CDR3 totals 13 residues.

This clonotype has just a few counts. This rearrangement joins TRBV12-3 or TRBV12-4 to TRBJ1-3; no clear D gene. The CDR3 extends over 15 amino acids. Trimming left V 3 bases short and J 0 bases short, with 9 bases between. CDR3 DNA: TGTGCCAGCAGTTTCGGTGGGGTCTCTGGAAACACCATATATTTT. It is translated as CASSFGGVSGNTIYF.

The CDR3 sequence is CASSEGGGAEAFF. The CDR3 DNA reads TGTGCCAGCAGCGAAGGAGGGGGAGCTGAAGCTTTCTTT. The chain combines TRBV5-5 with TRBJ1-1; a possible D gene is TRBD1 (6 bases). V was clipped by 4 bases and J by 6 bases, with 13 bases between them. The CDR3 is made up of 13 amino acids. Germline V gene lookup returns CDR1 SGHKS and CDR2 YYEKEE (reference sequence).

The chain combines TRBV6-5 with TRBJ1-2; 7 nucleotides match TRBD1. V dropped 2 bases and J dropped 10; count of bases not matched to a gene: 10. The germline V gene has CDR1 MNHEY and CDR2 SVGAGI. This CDR3 comprises 14 residues. The CDR3 loop is CASSYQRTGSSYTF. CDR3 DNA sequence: TGTGCCAGCAGTTACCAGAGGACAGGCTCTTCCTACACCTTC.

Many counts were recorded for this clonotype. The genes are TRBV4-2 and TRBJ2-1, with unresolved D. The CDR3 is made up of 13 amino acids. Trimming removed 2 bases at V and 5 bases at J, with 7 bases between. Germline V gene data show CDR1 as LGHNA and CDR2 as YNFKEQ. CDR3 loop: CASSQKPDNEQFF. DNA of the CDR3: TGTGCCAGCAGCCAAAAGCCGGACAATGAGCAGTTCTTC.

The gene calls are TRBV11-2 and TRBJ2-5; tentatively, D is TRBD2 (5 bases). Germline assignment: CDR1 SGHAT and CDR2 FQNNGV. Trimming removed 0 bases at V and 1 base at J, with 12 bases between. This CDR3 has 16 residues. In DNA form, the CDR3 reads TGTGCCAGCAGCTTAGATACGGGGTCCCGCCAAGAGACCCAGTACTTC. Residues: CASSLDTGSRQETQYF.

This clonotype was counted at least ten times. V is TRBV10-3 and J is TRBJ2-7; no definite D call. The V and J ends lost 8 bases and 3 bases respectively, with 8 bases between them. CDR3 length: 11 amino acids. Germline V gives CDR1 ENHRY, CDR2 SYGVKD. DNA of the CDR3: TGTGCCATCGGGCCAGGCTACGAGCAGTACTTC. Encoded protein: CAIGPGYEQYF.

This clonotype was seen at least ten times. This rearrangement joins TRBV4-1 to TRBJ1-5; 9 bases fit TRBD1. With V trimmed by 3 bases and J by 6 bases, 6 bases remained unmatched. Germline V gene lookup returns CDR1 MGHRA and CDR2 YSYEKL. The CDR3 is 15 residues long. In DNA, the CDR3 is TGCGCCAGCAGCCAGGGACAGGGCCCCCGTCAGCCCCAGCATTTT. It translates to CASSQGQGPRQPQHF.

This clonotype has more than one count but fewer than ten. This chain joins TRBV10-3 and TRBJ2-3; no definite D call. This CDR3 comprises 13 residues. Germline CDR1 ENHRY, CDR2 SYGVKD. V was pared by 3 bases and J by 4 bases, with 8 bases between. The CDR3 sequence: CAISDSFADTQYF. The CDR3 DNA is TGTGCCATCAGTGACAGCTTCGCAGATACGCAGTATTTT.

A few counts support this clonotype. The J gene is TRBJ2-1, the V gene TRBV19; weak D call: TRBD2 (7 bases). Trimming pared 3 bases from V and 9 bases from J, leaving 18 bases between. The CDR3 length is 15 residues. Germline-derived CDR1 and CDR2 are LNHDA and SQIVND (reference sequence). In nucleotides, the CDR3 is TGTGCCAGTAGTATTTTAGGGGGAGGGGGGGCTGAGCAGTTCTTC. It is translated as CASSILGGGGAEQFF.

In this sample, this clonotype turned up many times. The genes are TRBV14 and TRBJ2-1; TRBD2 might be the D (6 bases). The CDR3 sequence is 14 residues long. Per germline, CDR1 SGHDN and CDR2 FVKESK. With 4 bases removed from V and 8 bases from J, the gap between germline ends came to 15 bases. The CDR3 DNA follows: TGTGCCAGCAGCCGGGACTCCCCTTGGGATGAGCAGTTCTTC. This translates into CASSRDSPWDEQFF.

Many counts were recorded for this clonotype. The chain is built from TRBV25-1 and TRBJ2-7; 7 bases align to TRBD1. The germline gives CDR1 MGHDK, CDR2 SYGVNS. J was trimmed by 4 bases and V by 4 bases; bases with no gene match: 13. The CDR3 runs to 16 residues. CDR3 loop: CASSAFPGTEAYEQYF. CDR3 in DNA: TGTGCCAGCAGTGCCTTCCCCGGGACAGAAGCATACGAGCAGTACTTC.

This clonotype came up many times. The rearrangement uses TRBV5-5 and TRBJ1-4, with TRBD1 identical over 7 bases. V dropped 5 bases and J dropped 2; count of bases not matched to a gene: 9. Germline V lookup: CDR1 SGHKS, CDR2 YYEKEE (reference sequence). The CDR3 sequence is 16 residues long. Here the CDR3 reads CASSRQGFITNEKLFF. The CDR3 DNA reads as TGTGCCAGCAGTAGACAGGGTTTCATCACTAATGAAAAACTGTTTTTT.

This clonotype was observed at least ten times. The chain combines TRBV24-1 with TRBJ2-3; weak D call: TRBD2 (6 bases). CDR3 size: 15 residues. The V end was cut by 2 bases, the J end by 8 bases, with 16 bases between. Germline V gives CDR1 KGHDR, CDR2 SFDVKD. Here the CDR3 DNA reads TGTGCCACCAGTGATTATTCGGCCCCTAGCGCTACGCAGTATTTT. It is translated as CATSDYSAPSATQYF.

This clonotype came up many times. The V call is TRBV29-1, the J call TRBJ2-1; 12 bases are shared with TRBD2. The CDR3 covers 14 residues. Germline V CDR1 and CDR2: SQVTM, ANQGSEA. The trim removed 6 bases at V and 7 bases at J, leaving 7 bases unmatched. The CDR3 protein is CSVPGLAGKNEQFF. The CDR3 DNA sequence: TGCAGCGTCCCAGGACTAGCGGGAAAGAATGAGCAGTTCTTC.

This clonotype occurred many times. The rearrangement joins TRBV4-3 to TRBJ2-7, with 10 bases lining up with TRBD1. The CDR3 length is 16 residues. The V and J ends lost 0 bases and 3 bases, in that order; junction bases with no gene match: 5. Germline CDR1 is LGHNA and CDR2 is YSLEER. The CDR3 DNA reads as TGCGCCAGCAGCCAAGATACGGGACAGGGGAACTACGAGCAGTACTTC. Its protein is CASSQDTGQGNYEQYF.

The genes are TRBV10-2 and TRBJ2-1, with D maybe TRBD2 (8 bases). Germline V gene data show CDR1 as WSHSY and CDR2 as SAAADI. This CDR3 spans 21 amino acids. V was shortened by 7 bases and J by 4 bases, with 35 bases between the two germline ends. This chain's CDR3 is CASNPGRGQTPPGGRYNEQFF. The DNA for the CDR3 is TGCGCCAGCAACCCGGGAAGGGGACAGACTCCACCGGGAGGGCGATACAATGAGCAGTTCTTC.

Notes on this clonotype: This likely stems from a read error, as it lies one base from a far larger clone. The gene calls are TRBV5-1 and TRBJ2-7; tentatively, D is TRBD1 (6 bases). This CDR3 is built from 13 residues. Germline V lookup: CDR1 SGHRS, CDR2 YFSETQ. The CDR3 DNA is TGCGCCAGCAGCTTGGGACAGGTCTACGGGCAGTACTTC. As protein: CASSLGQVYGQYF.